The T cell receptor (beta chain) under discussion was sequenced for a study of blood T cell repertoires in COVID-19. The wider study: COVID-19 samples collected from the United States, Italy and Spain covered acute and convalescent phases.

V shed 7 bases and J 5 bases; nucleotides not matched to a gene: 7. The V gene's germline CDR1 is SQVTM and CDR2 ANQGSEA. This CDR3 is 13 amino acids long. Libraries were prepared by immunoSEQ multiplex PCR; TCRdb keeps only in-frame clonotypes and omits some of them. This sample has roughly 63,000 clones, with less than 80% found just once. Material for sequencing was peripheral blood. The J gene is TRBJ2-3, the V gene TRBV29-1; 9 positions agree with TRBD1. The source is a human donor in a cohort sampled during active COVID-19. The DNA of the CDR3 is TGCAGCGGCCTCCCGGGACAGGGAGATACGCAGTATTTT. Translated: CSGLPGQGDTQYF.